This passage covers 10 T cell receptor beta chains from one sample sequenced in a study of control samples from healthy donors and cancer patients (dated by TCRdb to the early 2020s). Preparation of the library involved the immunoSEQ multiplex PCR assay. TCRdb holds this immuneACCESS table with in-frame rearrangements only. Some clones are missing; in checked studies, unresolved V genes explain under half, and the rest has no known cause. The sample yields about 140,000 clones; 88% were counted once. The top ten hold around 9% of the sample. The sequencing sample was made of blood. These receptors came from a woman aged 30 to 39 in good health.

This CDR3 is CASSAERVAAGYTF. CDR3 DNA sequence: TGTGCCAGCAGCGCAGAAAGGGTGGCGGCCGGCTACACCTTC. The chain couples TRBV2 to TRBJ1-2; no definite D call. Germline V gene data show CDR1 as SNHLY and CDR2 as FYNNEI. This CDR3 spans 14 amino acids. V was cut by 6 bases and J by 8 bases, with 19 bases left in between.

This clone occurred a few times. This chain connects TRBV28 to TRBJ1-2; D is possibly TRBD1 (6 bases). This CDR3 is built from 13 residues. Germline values: CDR1 MDHEN, CDR2 SYDVKM. V lost 2 bases, J lost 2 bases, and 6 bases lay in between. The CDR3 sequence is CASSLGQNYGYTF. CDR3 nucleotides: TGTGCCAGCAGTTTAGGACAGAACTATGGCTACACCTTC.

This clone showed up just once. The rearrangement joins TRBV11-2 to TRBJ2-1, with 10 nucleotides matching TRBD2. With 4 bases clipped from V and 8 bases from J, the junction kept 11 bases outside the gene matches. Per the germline V gene, CDR1 is SGHAT and CDR2 is FQNNGV. The CDR3 has 16 residues. CDR3 nucleotides: TGTGCCAGCAGCTCCCCCCCAGCGGGAGGGCCCGATGAGCAGTTCTTC. The encoded protein is CASSSPPAGGPDEQFF.

The V and J genes are TRBV7-3 and TRBJ2-1, with a possible D match to TRBD2 (5 bases). This CDR3 has 13 amino acids. V was pared by 3 bases and J by 10 bases, with 13 bases between. Germline CDR1 reads SGHTA; CDR2 reads FQGTGA. CDR3 nucleotide sequence: TGTGCCAGCAGCTTCGTTGGAGCGGAGGAGCAGTTCTTC. This translates into CASSFVGAEEQFF.

The V and J genes are TRBV11-3 and TRBJ1-1, with D possibly TRBD1 on 5 matching bases. Germline values: CDR1 SGHNT, CDR2 YENEEA. The CDR3 extends over 13 amino acids. V dropped 3 bases and J dropped 1 base, with 6 bases sitting between them. CDR3 nucleotide sequence: TGTGCCAGCAGCTTGGGGGGGAACACTGAAGCTTTCTTT. As protein: CASSLGGNTEAFF.

The V call is TRBV12-5, the J call TRBJ2-1; TRBD2 matches 8 bases. Germline values: CDR1 LGHNT, CDR2 FRNRAP. With 6 bases clipped from V and 2 bases from J, the junction kept 3 bases outside the gene matches. The CDR3 extends over 14 amino acids. The CDR3 nucleotides read TGTGCTAGTGGAGCAGCGGGAGCCTACAATGAGCAGTTCTTC. It encodes CASGAAGAYNEQFF.

The V call is TRBV7-8, the J call TRBJ1-6; a possible D gene is TRBD1 (6 bases). The CDR3 extends over 12 amino acids. Germline V gene lookup returns CDR1 SGHVS and CDR2 FQNEAQ. V shed 6 bases and J shed 13 bases, with 13 bases lying between them. CDR3 sequence reads: CASSRDNPPLHF. CDR3 nucleotides: TGTGCCAGCAGTCGGGACAACCCTCCCCTCCACTTT.

CDR3 amino acids: CASGSGFGELFF. The DNA of the CDR3 is TGTGCCAGCGGTTCAGGGTTCGGGGAGCTGTTTTTT. The chain recombines TRBV14 with TRBJ2-2; tentatively, D is TRBD1 (5 bases). Germline V gene lookup returns CDR1 SGHDN and CDR2 FVKESK. This CDR3 spans 12 amino acids. Trimming removed 8 bases from V and 7 bases from J, with 11 bases in between.

The chain has TRBV5-6 and TRBJ1-2; maybe TRBD1 (5 bases). Trimming cost V 4 bases and J 3 bases, with 13 bases left between them. The CDR3 contains 14 residues. The germline CDR1 and CDR2 sequences are SGHDT and YYEEEE. The CDR3 spells CASSGPRGDYGYTF. Written as DNA, the CDR3 is TGTGCCAGCAGCGGTCCCCGGGGGGACTATGGCTACACCTTC.

The rearrangement links TRBV5-1 to TRBJ1-6, with a possible D match to TRBD1 (5 bases). Deletions cut 2 bases from V and 6 bases from J, with 9 bases between. This CDR3 contains 14 residues. Germline CDR1 reads SGHRS; CDR2 reads YFSETQ. The CDR3 sequence: CASSFGTLNSPLHF. In DNA form, the CDR3 reads TGCGCCAGCAGCTTCGGGACCCTTAATTCACCCCTCCACTTT. Full variable domain (outside the CDR3, taken from reference TRBV5-1 and TRBJ1-6): KAGVTQTPRYLIKTRGQQVTLSCSPISGHRSVSWYQQTPGQGLQFLFEYFSETQRNKGNFPGRFSGRQFSNSRSEMNVSTLELGDSALYLCASSFGTLNSPLHFGNGTRLTVT.